Below are 15 T cell receptor beta chains sequenced from a single sample in a study of blood T cell repertoires in COVID-19. Assay used: immunoSEQ multiplex PCR; TCRdb lists only in-frame clones, some missing. The sample lists approximately 72,000 clones, roughly 84% seen once, with more than 8% in the top ten. Sequencing was carried out using peripheral blood. These receptor sequences come from a man between 50 and 59 years old with active COVID-19.

The V call is TRBV6-2 or TRBV6-3, the J call TRBJ2-3; D is perhaps TRBD1 (5 bases). There are 16 residues in the CDR3. Trimming took off 4 bases at V and 2 bases at J, with 16 bases between the two ends. The germline V gene encodes CDR1 MNHEY and CDR2 SVGEGT. The CDR3 spells CASSSQHQGVTDTQYF. DNA for the CDR3: TGTGCCAGCAGTTCGCAACACCAAGGGGTCACAGATACGCAGTATTTT.

This chain links TRBV12-3 or TRBV12-4 with TRBJ2-7, with D maybe TRBD1 (6 bases). Deletions cut 9 bases from V and 7 bases from J, with 16 bases between. There are 12 residues in the CDR3. CDR3 nucleotides: TGTGCCAGACCAAGAACAGGGAAGGAGCAGTACTTC. Protein: CARPRTGKEQYF.

The genes are TRBV23-1 and TRBJ1-2; 8 bases line up with TRBD1. TRBV23-1 is an open reading frame whose function is uncertain. The CDR3 consists of 13 residues. Trimming cost V 3 bases and J 7 bases; bases outside gene matches: 4. CDR3 loop: CASSHHDRGGYTF. CDR3 DNA: TGCGCCAGCAGTCATCACGACAGGGGTGGCTACACCTTC.

The sample holds a few counts of this clone. The chain combines TRBV6-1 with TRBJ2-7, with D tentatively TRBD1 (5 bases). Deletions cut 0 bases from V and 7 bases from J, with 16 bases between. The germline V gene has CDR1 MNHNS and CDR2 SASEGT. This CDR3 is 15 amino acids long. The CDR3 loop reads CASSEARTLRSEQYF. The CDR3 DNA reads as TGTGCCAGCAGTGAAGCCCGGACACTACGTAGTGAGCAGTACTTC.

This rearrangement joins TRBV7-8 to TRBJ2-2; TRBD2 matches at 9 bases. The CDR3 spans 15 residues. CDR1 and CDR2 (germline): SGHVS, FQNEAQ. Trimming took 4 bases from V and 7 from J; bases not matched to a gene: 7. The CDR3 reads CASSSSGLAIGELFF. For the CDR3, the DNA is TGTGCCAGCAGCTCGTCGGGACTAGCCATCGGGGAGCTGTTTTTT. The full variable domain, completed using reference TRBV7-8 and TRBJ2-2, is GAGVSQSPRYKVAKRGQDVALRCDPISGHVSLFWYQQALGQGPEFLTYFQNEAQLDKSGLPSDRFFAERPEGSVSTLKIQRTQQEDSAVYLCASSSSGLAIGELFFGEGSRLTVL.

This chain's CDR3 is CASSIARYTEAFF. The CDR3 region has the DNA TGTGCCAGTAGTATAGCGAGGTACACTGAAGCTTTCTTT. J is TRBJ1-1 and V is TRBV19; D is uncertain. From germline, CDR1 is LNHDA and CDR2 SQIVND (reference sequence). This CDR3 comprises 13 residues. Between the trimmed V and J ends, which lost 1 base and 3 bases, there was a span of 6 bases. Complete variable domain (other parts from reference TRBV19 and TRBJ1-1): DGGITQSPKYLFRKEGQNVTLSCEQNLNHDAMYWYRQDPGQGLRLIYYSQIVNDFQKGDIAEGYSVSREKKESFPLTVTSAQKNPTAFYLCASSIARYTEAFFGQGTRLTVV.

A single count supports this clone. The chain joins TRBV2 to TRBJ1-2; D gene uncertain. This CDR3 is 14 amino acids long. Trimming removed 3 bases from V and 0 bases from J, with 8 bases in between. Germline lookup yields CDR1 SNHLY and CDR2 FYNNEI. CDR3 region: CASSEKETNYGYTF. The DNA for the CDR3 is TGTGCCAGCAGTGAGAAGGAGACTAACTATGGCTACACCTTC.

This clone was picked up one time. This chain uses TRBV5-5 with TRBJ1-6; TRBD1 matches 7 bases. V gave up 4 bases and J gave up 8 bases; unmatched junction bases: 9. This CDR3 comprises 15 residues. The germline gives CDR1 SGHKS, CDR2 YYEKEE (reference sequence). The CDR3 region is CASSPRQGNDSPLHF. The CDR3 nucleotides read TGTGCCAGCAGCCCTAGACAGGGTAATGATTCACCCCTCCACTTT.

This chain links TRBV5-1 with TRBJ1-1; D is uncertain. Germline V gene sequence: CDR1 SGHRS, CDR2 YFSETQ. V lost 0 bases to trimming and J lost 2 bases, with 8 bases between them. The CDR3 runs to 14 residues. The CDR3, as DNA: TGCGCCAGCAGCTTGGACTCGGGTAACACTGAAGCTTTCTTT. It yields the protein CASSLDSGNTEAFF.

The chain couples TRBV7-2 to TRBJ2-1; 10 bases are shared with TRBD2. V was pared by 3 bases and J by 12 bases, with 2 bases of the junction left unmatched. The germline CDR1 and CDR2 sequences are SGHTA and FQGNSA. This CDR3 has 12 amino acids. The CDR3 spells CASSFVAGGQFF. For the CDR3, the DNA is TGTGCCAGCAGCTTCGTAGCGGGAGGGCAGTTCTTC.

This rearrangement joins TRBV5-1 to TRBJ2-3; no clear D. V was pared by 4 bases and J by 0 bases, with 12 bases between. The germline CDR1 and CDR2 sequences are SGHRS and YFSETQ. This CDR3 has 15 residues. The CDR3 sequence: CASSPVPGSTDTQYF. The DNA for the CDR3 is TGCGCCAGCAGCCCTGTCCCCGGGAGCACAGATACGCAGTATTTT. The entire variable domain, with the rest obtained from reference TRBV5-1 and TRBJ2-3, is as follows: KAGVTQTPRYLIKTRGQQVTLSCSPISGHRSVSWYQQTPGQGLQFLFEYFSETQRNKGNFPGRFSGRQFSNSRSEMNVSTLELGDSALYLCASSPVPGSTDTQYFGPGTRLTVL.

The chain joins TRBV18 to TRBJ2-7; 12 bases map to TRBD2. The CDR3 is made up of 15 amino acids. V gave up 3 bases and J gave up 2 bases; unmatched junction bases: 2. The germline V gene encodes CDR1 KGHSH and CDR2 LQKENI. The CDR3 protein is CASSPTSGGAYEQYF. The CDR3 DNA reads as TGTGCCAGCTCACCGACTAGCGGGGGAGCCTACGAGCAGTACTTC.

The chain joins TRBV2 to TRBJ1-5, with 8 nucleotides matching TRBD1. The germline V gene encodes CDR1 SNHLY and CDR2 FYNNEI. Germline trimming cut 6 bases from V and 5 bases from J; bases unmatched to any gene: 9. The CDR3 is 15 amino acids. The CDR3, as DNA: TGTGCCAGCAGGCAGTGGGCAGGGGGCGATCAGCCCCAGCATTTT. Translation: CASRQWAGGDQPQHF.

The chain employs TRBV12-3 or TRBV12-4 and TRBJ1-1, with no clear D. The germline V and J ends were trimmed by 5 bases and 4 bases, with 11 bases remaining between them. The CDR3 has 13 residues. The CDR3 DNA follows: TGTGCCAGCAGTCCCCTCGAGGGCACTGAAGCTTTCTTT. It specifies CASSPLEGTEAFF.

This rearrangement joins TRBV19 to TRBJ1-6, with D unclear. Looked up from germline, CDR1 is LNHDA and CDR2 is SQIVND (reference sequence). The CDR3 totals 13 residues. V was clipped by 5 bases and J by 3 bases, with 5 bases between them. Here the CDR3 DNA reads TGTGCCAGTAGTTATAACTATAATTCACCCCTCCACTTT. Residues: CASSYNYNSPLHF.